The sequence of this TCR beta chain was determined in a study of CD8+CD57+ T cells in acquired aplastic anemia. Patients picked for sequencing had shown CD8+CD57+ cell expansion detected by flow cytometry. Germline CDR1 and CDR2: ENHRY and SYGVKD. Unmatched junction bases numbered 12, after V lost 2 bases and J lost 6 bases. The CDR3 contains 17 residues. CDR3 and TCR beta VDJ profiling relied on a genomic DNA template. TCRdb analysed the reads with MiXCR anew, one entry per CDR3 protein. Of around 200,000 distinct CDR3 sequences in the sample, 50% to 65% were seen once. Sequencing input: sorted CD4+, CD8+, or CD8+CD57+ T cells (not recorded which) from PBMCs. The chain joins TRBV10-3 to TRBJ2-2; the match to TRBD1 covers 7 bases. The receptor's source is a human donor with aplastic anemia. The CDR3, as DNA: TGTGCCATCAGTGAGGGGGTGAGGGGGCGCAATCCCGGGGAGCTGTTTTTT. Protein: CAISEGVRGRNPGELFF.